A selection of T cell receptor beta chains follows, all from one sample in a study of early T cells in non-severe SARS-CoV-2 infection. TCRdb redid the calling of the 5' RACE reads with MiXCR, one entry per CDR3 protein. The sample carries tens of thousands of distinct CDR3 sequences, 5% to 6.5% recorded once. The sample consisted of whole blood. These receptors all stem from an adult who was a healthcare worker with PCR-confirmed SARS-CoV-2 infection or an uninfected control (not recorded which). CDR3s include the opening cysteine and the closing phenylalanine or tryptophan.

CASSRRGRVYEQYF,TRBV27,TRBJ2-7
CSVTKTGKNTEAFF,TRBV20-1,TRBJ1-1
CSANLVEGETQYF,TRBV20-1,TRBJ2-5
CASSLRDSYAEAFF,TRBV6-6,TRBJ1-1
CASNPGSSYGYTF,TRBV4-2,TRBJ1-2
CASSHRYWGEISRTDTQYF,TRBV6-5,TRBJ2-3
CASSLVGVSTDTQYF,TRBV7-2,TRBJ2-3
CASSKGPSGNYNEQFF,TRBV21-1,TRBJ2-1
CASSQVAGSYNEQFF,TRBV4-1,TRBJ2-1
CAIGGAADTQYF,TRBV10-3,TRBJ2-3
CASSYLRPGPTEAFF,TRBV11-2,TRBJ1-1
CASSRLAGTETQYF,TRBV3-1,TRBJ2-5
CASSRGTGELGYEQYF,TRBV12-3/TRBV12-4,TRBJ2-7
CASSSLTGSTDTQYF,TRBV5-1,TRBJ2-3
CASSRDRYQSGANVLTF,TRBV6-1,TRBJ2-6
CASSSPSQPQHF,TRBV6-5,TRBJ1-5
CASSLYPQGLDPKTQYF,TRBV28,TRBJ2-5
CASGPGTVGTEAFF,TRBV12-5,TRBJ1-1
CASSLVGASDTQYF,TRBV12-3/TRBV12-4,TRBJ2-3
CASSPTGLAGGNEQFF,TRBV18,TRBJ2-1
CASSLQGVHGYTF,TRBV7-2,TRBJ1-2
CASSSLSGTSGRTANTGELFF,TRBV5-6,TRBJ2-2
CASSRSGMTYEQYF,TRBV28,TRBJ2-7
CASMQGNSYEQYF,TRBV28,TRBJ2-7
CASRPDRSPYEQYF,TRBV6-5,TRBJ2-7
CAISESGPVNTEAFF,TRBV10-3,TRBJ1-1
CASRKGLADTQYF,TRBV10-1,TRBJ2-3
CASSVSFVDSPLHF,TRBV2,TRBJ1-6
CASEGQGTLHF,TRBV6-1,TRBJ1-6
CASSREGGRNNEQFF,TRBV6-5,TRBJ2-1
CASSTGPRGNQPQHF,TRBV4-1,TRBJ1-5
CASSGNQETQYF,TRBV25-1,TRBJ2-5
CASSLVVSTLSSYNEQFF,TRBV7-2,TRBJ2-1
CASSSTGTLNTEAFF,TRBV6-2/TRBV6-3,TRBJ1-1
CASSILQGANEQFF,TRBV19,TRBJ2-1
CSAGLAEYEQYF,TRBV20-1,TRBJ2-7
CASSPGQGAYNEQFF,TRBV12-3/TRBV12-4,TRBJ2-1